The source of this T cell receptor (beta chain) is a study of T cells in Graves' hyperthyroidism and ophthalmopathy. Whole-study context: The initial diagnosis was the point when peripheral blood was collected, ahead of any treatment.

The TCR beta CDR3 regions underwent amplification using RNA transcripts as the source. Carried out on the TCR CDR3, a first-round RT-PCR used the HTBI primer set. TCRdb called the multiplex PCR reads again in MiXCR, with one record for every CDR3 protein. Counted here are about 640,000 distinct CDR3 sequences, roughly 20% occurring once; the ten biggest clones make up about 34%. CDR3 length: 13 residues. The V end was cut by 0 bases, the J end by 5 bases, with 7 bases between. From germline, CDR1 is MNHEY and CDR2 SMNVEV (reference sequence). This clonotype was seen only a few times. The clonotype comes from a man younger than 45 with Graves' ophthalmopathy. The chain couples TRBV27 to TRBJ2-5; D may match TRBD1 or TRBD2 (5 bases each). Sequencing used blood. CDR3 coding DNA: TGTGCCAGCAGTTTATCGTGGGGGGAGACCCAGTACTTC. Its protein is CASSLSWGETQYF.